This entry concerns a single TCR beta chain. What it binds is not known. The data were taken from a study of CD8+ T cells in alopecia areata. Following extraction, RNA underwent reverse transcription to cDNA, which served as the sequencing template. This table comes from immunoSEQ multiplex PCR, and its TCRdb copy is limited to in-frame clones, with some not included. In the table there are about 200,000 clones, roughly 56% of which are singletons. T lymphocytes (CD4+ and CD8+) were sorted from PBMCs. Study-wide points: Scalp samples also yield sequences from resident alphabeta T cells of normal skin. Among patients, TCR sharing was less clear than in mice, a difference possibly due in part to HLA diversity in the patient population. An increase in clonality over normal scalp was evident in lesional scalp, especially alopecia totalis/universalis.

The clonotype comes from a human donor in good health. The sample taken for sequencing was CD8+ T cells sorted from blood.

CDR3: CASSRGGNQETQYF. CDR3 DNA: TGCGCCAGCAGCCGCGGCGGTAACCAAGAGACCCAGTACTTC. The chain employs TRBV4-1 and TRBJ2-5; no firm D call. The CDR3 length is 14 residues. Trimming stripped 4 bases from V and 0 bases from J, with 9 bases between. Germline CDR1 MGHRA, CDR2 YSYEKL.